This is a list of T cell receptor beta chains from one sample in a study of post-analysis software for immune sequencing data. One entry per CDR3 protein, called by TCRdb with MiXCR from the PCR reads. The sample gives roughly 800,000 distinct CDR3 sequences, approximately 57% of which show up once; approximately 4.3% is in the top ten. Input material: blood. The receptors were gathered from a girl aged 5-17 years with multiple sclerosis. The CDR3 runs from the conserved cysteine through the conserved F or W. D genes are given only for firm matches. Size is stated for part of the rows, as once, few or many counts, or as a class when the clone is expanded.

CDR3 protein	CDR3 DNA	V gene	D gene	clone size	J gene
CASSWGRGVAYNEQFF	TGTGCCAGCAGCTGGGGCCGGGGAGTGGCCTACAATGAGCAGTTCTTC	TRBV27	.	once	TRBJ2-1
CAISEHRLAAYNEQFF	TGCGCCATCAGCGAGCATCGGCTAGCCGCCTACAATGAGCAGTTCTTC	TRBV10-3	.	.	TRBJ2-1
CASSLDAGPRHSGANVLTF	TGTGCCAGCAGCCTAGACGCGGGACCGAGACACTCTGGGGCCAACGTCCTGACTTTC	TRBV7-6	.	few	TRBJ2-6
CASSESRTGPSTDTQYF	TGTGCCAGCAGTGAATCTAGGACAGGGCCTTCCACAGATACGCAGTATTTT	TRBV25-1	TRBD1	.	TRBJ2-3
CASSVASGMVNEQFF	TGTGCCAGCAGCGTAGCTAGCGGGATGGTCAATGAGCAGTTCTTC	TRBV9	TRBD2	once	TRBJ2-1
CASSYHDKSGANVLTF	TGTGCCAGCAGTTACCACGACAAATCTGGGGCCAACGTCCTGACTTTC	TRBV6-6	.	few	TRBJ2-6
CASSLEGQAYRNEQYF	TGCGCCAGCAGCTTGGAGGGACAGGCCTACAGGAATGAGCAGTACTTC	TRBV5-1	TRBD1	.	TRBJ2-5
CASSYSWAGGNYNEQFF	TGTGCCAGCAGTTACTCTTGGGCAGGGGGCAACTACAATGAGCAGTTCTTC	TRBV6-5	TRBD1	.	TRBJ2-1
CASSPPDRGPSYTF	TGTGCCAGCAGCCCGCCGGACAGGGGGCCGAGCTACACCTTC	TRBV7-9	TRBD1	.	TRBJ1-2
CASSPPRNRALYEQYF	TGTGCCAGCAGTCCCCCCAGGAACAGGGCCTTGTACGAGCAGTACTTC	TRBV6-5	.	.	TRBJ2-7
CASSLSQGAHEQYF	TGCGCCAGCAGCTTGTCCCAGGGGGCCCACGAGCAGTACTTC	TRBV5-1	TRBD1	.	TRBJ2-7
CASSLWDVDEQYF	TGTGCCAGCAGCTTGTGGGATGTGGACGAGCAGTACTTC	TRBV5-5	.	.	TRBJ2-7
CSVEMITGVMNTEAFF	TGCAGCGTTGAGATGATAACAGGGGTCATGAACACTGAAGCTTTCTTT	TRBV29-1	TRBD1	.	TRBJ1-1
CSARVGRMKRGAYNEQFF	TGCAGTGCTAGAGTGGGCCGGATGAAGCGGGGGGCCTACAATGAGCAGTTCTTC	TRBV20-1	TRBD2	few	TRBJ2-1
CASSLKPAGNEQYF	TGTGCCAGCAGCTTAAAGCCCGCGGGGAACGAGCAGTACTTC	TRBV7-6	.	.	TRBJ2-7
CASSYGRNNIQYF	TGTGCCAGCAGTTACGGTCGGAACAACATTCAGTACTTC	TRBV6-2/TRBV6-3	.	.	TRBJ2-4
CASTLTSGGTDTQYF	TGTGCCAGCACCCTGACTAGCGGGGGCACAGATACGCAGTATTTT	TRBV12-3/TRBV12-4	TRBD2	.	TRBJ2-3
CASSLDILAFGTYNEQFF	TGTGCCAGCAGCTTAGATATTTTGGCCTTTGGCACCTACAATGAGCAGTTCTTC	TRBV11-2	.	.	TRBJ2-1
CASRMIGSDTQYF	TGTGCCAGCCGGATGATAGGTTCAGATACGCAGTATTTT	TRBV6-1	.	.	TRBJ2-3
CASSLADSSNEQFF	TGCGCCAGCAGCTTGGCCGACTCCAGCAATGAGCAGTTCTTC	TRBV5-1	.	few	TRBJ2-1
CASSQKRPRAASSYEQYF	TGTGCCAGCAGCCAAAAACGGCCTCGGGCAGCGAGCTCCTACGAGCAGTACTTC	TRBV3-1	.	once	TRBJ2-7
CASSGGRTFLTDTQYF	TGTGCCAGCAGCGGGGGGAGGACTTTCCTCACAGATACGCAGTATTTT	TRBV9	.	.	TRBJ2-3
CASSQLAGRGEEQYF	TGTGCCAGCAGCCAACTAGCGGGTCGCGGTGAGGAGCAGTACTTC	TRBV14	TRBD2	once	TRBJ2-7
CASSSFRDRGRHGYTF	TGTGCCAGCAGTTCCTTCCGGGACAGGGGAAGGCATGGCTACACCTTC	TRBV12-3/TRBV12-4	TRBD1	.	TRBJ1-2
CASSYLSVARDNEQFF	TGTGCCAGCAGTTACCTTTCGGTAGCACGGGACAATGAGCAGTTCTTC	TRBV6-5	.	.	TRBJ2-1
CASRGYGTSYGYTF	TGTGCCAGCAGGGGGTACGGGACATCCTATGGCTACACCTTC	TRBV6-5	.	.	TRBJ1-2
CASSLGGFTDTQYF	TGCGCCAGCAGCTTGGGTGGATTCACAGATACGCAGTATTTT	TRBV5-1	.	few	TRBJ2-3
CASRPIKGDEQFF	TGTGCCAGCAGACCGATAAAGGGGGATGAGCAGTTCTTC	TRBV6-5	.	.	TRBJ2-1
CASSLVSPTTYEQYF	TGCGCCAGCAGCTTGGTTTCGCCCACAACCTACGAGCAGTACTTC	TRBV5-1	.	few	TRBJ2-7
CASSQGQNEQFF	TGTGCCAGCAGCCAAGGACAAAATGAGCAGTTCTTC	TRBV4-2	.	.	TRBJ2-1
CASSFWGSSYNEQFF	TGCGCCAGCAGCTTCTGGGGGAGCTCCTACAATGAGCAGTTCTTC	TRBV5-1	.	.	TRBJ2-1
CVSSQGFTGTDTQYF	TGTGTCAGCAGCCAAGGTTTTACGGGAACAGATACGCAGTATTTT	TRBV14	.	once	TRBJ2-3
CASSLDSGFRGANVLTF	TGCGCCAGCAGCTTGGATTCAGGGTTTCGTGGGGCCAACGTCCTGACTTTC	TRBV5-1	.	.	TRBJ2-6
CASTGLAGETQYF	TGTGCCAGCACGGGACTAGCAGGGGAGACCCAGTACTTC	TRBV7-9	TRBD2	.	TRBJ2-5
CASSLTSGETQYF	TGTGCCAGCAGCTTAACTAGCGGAGAGACCCAGTACTTC	TRBV7-3	.	.	TRBJ2-5
CASSTGTGLAGEETQYF	TGTGCCAGCAGCACAGGCACCGGACTAGCGGGGGAAGAGACCCAGTACTTC	TRBV11-1	TRBD2	few	TRBJ2-5
CASERGGSSYNEQFF	TGCGCCAGCGAACGCGGGGGGAGCTCCTACAATGAGCAGTTCTTC	TRBV5-1	TRBD2	.	TRBJ2-1
CASSQDTTSNQPQHF	TGTGCCAGCAGCCAAGATACCACCTCCAATCAGCCCCAGCATTTT	TRBV3-1	.	.	TRBJ1-5
CSARDSEGPGQPYEQYF	TGCAGTGCTAGAGATTCAGAAGGTCCGGGACAGCCCTACGAGCAGTACTTC	TRBV20-1	TRBD1	.	TRBJ2-7
CSAAVNEKLFF	TGCAGTGCTGCGGTAAATGAAAAACTGTTTTTT	TRBV20-1	.	.	TRBJ1-4
CASSSRDRVDSNYGYTF	TGTGCCAGCAGCTCCCGGGACAGGGTCGACTCTAACTATGGCTACACCTTC	TRBV7-6	TRBD1	.	TRBJ1-2
CASSLTQDTGELFF	TGTGCCAGCAGCCTGACCCAAGACACCGGGGAGCTGTTTTTT	TRBV7-3	.	.	TRBJ2-2
CSAPRTSGSGETQYF	TGCAGTGCCCCGAGGACTAGCGGGAGCGGCGAGACCCAGTACTTC	TRBV20-1	TRBD2	few	TRBJ2-5
CASSPLSGTYGYTF	TGTGCCAGCTCACCACTCTCCGGGACCTATGGCTACACCTTC	TRBV18	.	.	TRBJ1-2
CSAREGLAGDYNEQFF	TGCAGTGCTAGAGAGGGACTAGCGGGAGACTACAATGAGCAGTTCTTC	TRBV20-1	TRBD2	few	TRBJ2-1
CASSFSGGLQETQYF	TGTGCCAGCAGCTTTAGCGGGGGGCTCCAAGAGACCCAGTACTTC	TRBV5-5	TRBD2	.	TRBJ2-5
CASSQAYSYEQYF	TGTGCCAGCAGCCAGGCGTACAGCTACGAGCAGTACTTC	TRBV3-1	.	.	TRBJ2-7
CSSGGGTQETQYF	TGCAGTAGCGGCGGGGGGACCCAAGAGACCCAGTACTTC	TRBV20-1	TRBD2	.	TRBJ2-5
CASSQDPTGSYEQYF	TGTGCCAGCAGCCAAGATCCTACAGGCTCCTACGAGCAGTACTTC	TRBV3-1	.	.	TRBJ2-7
CSVFLTGSNYGYTF	TGCAGCGTTTTCCTGACAGGATCTAACTATGGCTACACCTTC	TRBV29-1	.	.	TRBJ1-2
CASSLSHRDPRSYEQYF	TGTGCCAGCAGCTTATCGCACAGGGACCCCCGCTCCTACGAGCAGTACTTC	TRBV7-9	.	.	TRBJ2-7
CSARDARVLYGYTF	TGCAGTGCTAGAGATGCCAGGGTCCTCTATGGCTACACCTTC	TRBV20-1	.	.	TRBJ1-2
CSAIFPGFGYEQYF	TGCAGTGCTATTTTCCCCGGGTTCGGCTACGAGCAGTACTTC	TRBV20-1	.	.	TRBJ2-7
CASNFRPGGKTDTQYF	TGTGCCAGCAACTTCCGACCCGGGGGGAAGACAGATACGCAGTATTTT	TRBV7-8	TRBD2	.	TRBJ2-3
CSARDRGKGNEQFF	TGCAGTGCTAGAGATCGGGGGAAGGGCAATGAGCAGTTCTTC	TRBV20-1	.	.	TRBJ2-1
CAISETSGPTHTQYF	TGTGCCATCAGTGAAACCAGCGGACCCACCCATACGCAGTATTTT	TRBV10-3	.	.	TRBJ2-3
CASSSSQGWTYNEQFF	TGTGCCAGCAGTTCCTCACAGGGCTGGACCTACAATGAGCAGTTCTTC	TRBV27	.	.	TRBJ2-1